This T cell receptor (beta chain) was sequenced in a study of siplizumab effects on memory and regulatory T cells. General study findings and limits: The study found naive T cells seemingly more diverse than memory cells and seemingly major alloresponse contributors.

Every sample had some 99,000 of its TCR templates assayed. Using immunoSEQ multiplex PCR, the repertoire was profiled, and TCRdb retains in-frame clones only, with some absent. In the table there are more than 50,000 clones, 85% to 95% of which are singletons. As regards this clone: Its antigen is as yet unknown. An end of the junction does not agree with germline; a read error may underlie this.

The sequenced material came from CD8+ T cells sorted from blood. The TCR comes from a human donor in good health.

The CDR3 sequence is CAGSEGQGLYEQYF. The DNA for the CDR3 is TGTGCCGGCAGCGAAGGACAGGGGCTCTACGAGCAGTACTTC. The chain links TRBV7-6 to TRBJ2-7; 9 nucleotides agree with TRBD1. Germline-derived CDR1 and CDR2 are SGHVS and FNYEAQ. The CDR3 runs 14 residues.